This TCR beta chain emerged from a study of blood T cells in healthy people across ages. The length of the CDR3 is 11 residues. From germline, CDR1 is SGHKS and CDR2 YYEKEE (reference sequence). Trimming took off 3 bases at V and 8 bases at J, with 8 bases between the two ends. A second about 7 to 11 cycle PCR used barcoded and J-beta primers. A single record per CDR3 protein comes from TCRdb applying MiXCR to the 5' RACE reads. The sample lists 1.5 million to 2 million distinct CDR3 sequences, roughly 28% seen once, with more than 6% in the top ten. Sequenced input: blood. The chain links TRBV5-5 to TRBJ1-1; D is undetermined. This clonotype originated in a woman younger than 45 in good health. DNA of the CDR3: TGTGCCAGCAGCTCCCAAATCGAAGCTTTCTTT. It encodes CASSSQIEAFF. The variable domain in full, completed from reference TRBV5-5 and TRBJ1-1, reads DAGVTQSPTHLIKTRGQQVTLRCSPISGHKSVSWYQQVLGQGPQFIFQYYEKEERGRGNFPDRFSARQFPNYSSELNVNALLLGDSALYLCASSSQIEAFFGQGTRLTVV.